Presented here are 10 T cell receptor beta chains from one specimen sequenced in a study of blood T cell repertoires in COVID-19. Clones were read by immunoSEQ multiplex PCR, and TCRdb kept only the in-frame ones, dropping some. The table records a few hundred thousand clones, around 89% of them present only once. The sequencing input was peripheral blood. These receptors came from a woman aged 25 to 39 with COVID-19, enrolled during active disease.

J is TRBJ2-2 and V is TRBV27; TRBD1 matches 11 bases. The trim removed 5 bases at V and 6 bases at J, leaving 2 bases unmatched. The CDR3 extends over 14 amino acids. CDR1 and CDR2 from the germline V gene are MNHEY and SMNVEV (reference sequence). This CDR3 is CASSPGQGAGELFF. In DNA, the CDR3 is TGTGCCAGCAGTCCGGGACAGGGGGCCGGGGAGCTGTTTTTT.

Here the CDR3 reads CASSQWTSGGELAKNIQYF. Written as DNA, the CDR3 is TGCGCCAGCAGCCAATGGACTAGCGGGGGGGAACTAGCCAAAAACATTCAGTACTTC. The chain is built from TRBV4-3 and TRBJ2-4; 15 bases line up with TRBD2. J lost 0 bases, V lost 2 bases, and 5 bases had no gene match. CDR1 is LGHNA and CDR2 is YSLEER in the germline V gene. This CDR3 spans 19 amino acids.

This clone has only one observation. The chain combines TRBV6-2 or TRBV6-3 with TRBJ1-5; the D is unclear. This CDR3 has 14 amino acids. Deletions cut 5 bases from V and 5 bases from J, with 13 bases between. CDR1 is MNHEY and CDR2 is SVGEGT in the germline V gene. CDR3 residues: CASSNPGLHQPQHF. The CDR3 DNA is TGTGCCAGCAGTAATCCGGGGTTACATCAGCCCCAGCATTTT.

The chain is built from TRBV5-1 and TRBJ2-5; 10 bases are shared with TRBD2. CDR3 length: 14 amino acids. Looked up from germline, CDR1 is SGHRS and CDR2 is YFSETQ. V shed 3 bases and J 3 bases; nucleotides not matched to a gene: 2. The CDR3 nucleotides are TGCGCCAGCAGCTGGAGCGGGGGGGAAGAGACCCAGTACTTC. It specifies CASSWSGGEETQYF.

This clone was picked up a small number of times. The rearrangement uses TRBV7-8 and TRBJ2-2; 10 positions match TRBD2. Trimming removed 2 bases from V and 4 bases from J; junction bases left unmatched: 13. This CDR3 is 19 amino acids long. Germline CDR1 reads SGHVS; CDR2 reads FQNEAQ. The CDR3 DNA is TGTGCCAGCAGCTTAACCTTTTATACTAGCGGGGTCAGCACCGGGGAGCTGTTTTTT. Its translation: CASSLTFYTSGVSTGELFF. Using reference TRBV7-8 and TRBJ2-2 for the parts outside the CDR3, the full variable domain is GAGVSQSPRYKVAKRGQDVALRCDPISGHVSLFWYQQALGQGPEFLTYFQNEAQLDKSGLPSDRFFAERPEGSVSTLKIQRTQQEDSAVYLCASSLTFYTSGVSTGELFFGEGSRLTVL.

The CDR3 bases are TGTGCCAGCAGTTACGCGGGGGCCGGAACCTATGGCTACACCTTC. This sequence encodes CASSYAGAGTYGYTF. The chain recombines TRBV6-2 or TRBV6-3 with TRBJ1-2; TRBD1 might be the D (6 bases). Trimming removed 2 bases from V and 4 bases from J, with 14 bases in between. The germline CDR1 and CDR2 sequences are MNHEY and SVGEGT. This CDR3 region has 15 residues.

This sequence joins TRBV5-1 and TRBJ2-3; 12 bases align to TRBD2. V shed 5 bases and J 3 bases; nucleotides not matched to a gene: 7. The CDR3 spans 16 residues. Looked up from germline, CDR1 is SGHRS and CDR2 is YFSETQ. In DNA form, the CDR3 reads TGCGCCAGCAGACCTAGCGGGGGGGCCTGGACAGATACGCAGTATTTT. It translates to CASRPSGGAWTDTQYF.

CDR3 sequence: CASSLGLREKDTQYF. CDR3 DNA: TGTGCCAGCAGCTTAGGCCTTCGGGAGAAAGATACGCAGTATTTT. The chain has TRBV7-2 and TRBJ2-3; possible D gene TRBD2, 6 bases. Trimming pared 1 base from V and 5 bases from J, leaving 13 bases between. The CDR3 spans 15 residues. Germline loops: CDR1 SGHTA, CDR2 FQGNSA.

This chain uses TRBV7-6 with TRBJ2-1; maybe TRBD2 (6 bases). V gave up 0 bases and J gave up 0 bases, with 12 bases separating them. CDR3 length: 17 amino acids. The germline V gene has CDR1 SGHVS and CDR2 FNYEAQ. DNA for the CDR3: TGTGCCAGCAGCTTAGCGGAGGCGGGGAGCTCCTACAATGAGCAGTTCTTC. Translation: CASSLAEAGSSYNEQFF.

The rearrangement links TRBV14 to TRBJ2-5; a weak D match, TRBD2 (6 bases). Per germline, CDR1 SGHDN and CDR2 FVKESK. V lost 3 bases, J lost 5 bases, and 13 bases lay in between. The CDR3 is 14 residues long. The CDR3 spells CASSQRGRRETQYF. The CDR3, as DNA: TGTGCCAGCAGCCAGCGGGGCCGCAGGGAGACCCAGTACTTC.